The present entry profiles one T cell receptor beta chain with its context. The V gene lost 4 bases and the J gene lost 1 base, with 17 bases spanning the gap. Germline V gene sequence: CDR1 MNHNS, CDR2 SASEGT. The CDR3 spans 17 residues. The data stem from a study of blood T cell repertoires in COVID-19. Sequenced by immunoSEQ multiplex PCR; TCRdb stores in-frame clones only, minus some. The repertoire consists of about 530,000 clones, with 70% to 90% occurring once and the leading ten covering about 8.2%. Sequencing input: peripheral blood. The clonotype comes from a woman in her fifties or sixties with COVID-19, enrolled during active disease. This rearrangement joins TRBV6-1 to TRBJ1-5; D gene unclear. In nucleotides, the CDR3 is TGTGCCAGCAGTGGAAGACTTGGCCGGGAAAGCAATCAGCCCCAGCATTTT. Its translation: CASSGRLGRESNQPQHF.